Sequencing of this T cell receptor (beta chain) was carried out in a study of T-cell reconstitution after alpha-beta-depleted transplantation in children. Unique molecular identifiers were used to barcode this TCRbeta library. TCRdb re-called the PCR reads with MiXCR, one entry per CDR3 protein. The repertoire includes 200,000 to 250,000 distinct CDR3 sequences, approximately 9.5% of them detected once, and 6.2% sits in the top ten. This clonotype has at least ten counts. Trimming took 4 bases from V and 7 from J; bases not matched to a gene: 12. Germline assignment: CDR1 SGHTA and CDR2 FQGNSA. The CDR3 is made up of 16 amino acids.

This receptor was obtained from a human donor who donated a stem cell graft to a child with acute lymphoblastic leukemia. This sample comprised PBMCs from the stem cell graft donor, obtained from the stem cell graft. The genes are TRBV7-2 and TRBJ2-7, with TRBD1 identical over 11 bases. For the CDR3, the DNA is TGTGCCAGCAGCTCAAGACGGGGACAGGGGGTGAGGGAGCAGTACTTC. Translating it yields CASSSRRGQGVREQYF.